This is a list of T cell receptor beta chains from one sample in a study of T cell responses to AZD1222 COVID-19 vaccine. TCRdb's copy holds only in-frame clones and misses some; the assay was immunoSEQ multiplex PCR. Found here are about 140,000 clones, around 94% of them singletons; the top ten hold 9% to 15%. The material sequenced was peripheral blood, taken after recovery from COVID-19. These receptors originate from an adult who had recovered from COVID-19. CDR3s include the opening cysteine and the closing phenylalanine or tryptophan. A D gene is named only where the DNA matches it firmly. Clone size is stated in some rows and not others, as once, few, many or a class when expanded.

D | J | V | size | DNA | CDR3
- | TRBJ1-1 | TRBV27 | once | TGTGCCAGCAGTTTATATCCGGGGGCCGGGACTGAAGCTTTCTTT | CASSLYPGAGTEAFF
TRBD1 | TRBJ2-7 | TRBV7-6 | - | TGTGCCAGCAGCCTCACAGGGGCCTCCTACGAGCAGTACTTC | CASSLTGASYEQYF
TRBD2 | TRBJ2-2 | TRBV18 | - | TGTGCCAGCTCACCATCTCTAGCGGGAGTATCCGGGGAGCTGTTTTTT | CASSPSLAGVSGELFF
- | TRBJ1-2 | TRBV3-1/TRBV3-2 | - | TGTGCCAGCAGCCAAGATCTAGCGAGAGGGGTCAGCTATGGCTACACCTTC | CASSQDLARGVSYGYTF
TRBD2 | TRBJ2-1 | TRBV2 | - | TGTGCCAGCAGTGGGGGGGGTGAGCAGTTCTTC | CASSGGGEQFF
- | TRBJ2-5 | TRBV7-3 | - | TGTGCCAGCAGCTTGGCGGATGGGGAGACCCAGTACTTC | CASSLADGETQYF
- | TRBJ2-2 | TRBV7-3 | - | TGTGCCAGCAGCTTTTTCGGGGAGGCCGGGGAGCTGTTTTTT | CASSFFGEAGELFF
TRBD2 | TRBJ2-3 | TRBV7-9 | few | TGTGCCAGCAGCCATCGGGGACTAGCAAAAGCAGATACGCAGTATTTT | CASSHRGLAKADTQYF
- | TRBJ2-7 | TRBV29-1 | - | TGCAGCGTTGAAGGGGGGGAGGGACAGGTCACCTACGAGCAGTACTTC | CSVEGGEGQVTYEQYF
TRBD2 | TRBJ2-1 | TRBV19 | - | TGTGCCAGTAGTAGTAATGGACTAGTGGGCTACAATGAGCAGTTCTTC | CASSSNGLVGYNEQFF
TRBD2 | TRBJ2-3 | TRBV28 | - | TGTGCCAGCAGTTATACGGCTAGCGGGCCCCTTGCAGATACGCAGTATTTT | CASSYTASGPLADTQYF
- | TRBJ2-3 | TRBV2 | - | TGTGCCAGCAGGTCCTACTCCGATACGCAGTATTTT | CASRSYSDTQYF
TRBD2 | TRBJ2-7 | TRBV2 | - | TGTGCCAGCAGTGAACCTCGGACTAGCGGGAGGGTTTCCTACGAGCAGTACTTC | CASSEPRTSGRVSYEQYF
- | TRBJ2-7 | TRBV5-1 | - | TGCGCCAGCAGCTTCCGGGAACCCCGCTCCTACGAGCAGTACTTC | CASSFREPRSYEQYF
- | TRBJ1-1 | TRBV28 | - | TGTGCCAGCAGGCTGACGCCGAACACTGAAGCTTTCTTT | CASRLTPNTEAFF
- | TRBJ1-2 | TRBV5-1 | - | TGCGCCAGCAGCCTAAGGTCCCGGGACAAAAAGGGTGGCTACACCTTC | CASSLRSRDKKGGYTF
- | TRBJ1-1 | TRBV4-2 | - | TGTGCCAGCAGCCAAGAGGATGGACGTACTGAAGCTTTCTTT | CASSQEDGRTEAFF
- | TRBJ2-7 | TRBV19 | - | TGTGCCAGTAGTACGAGGCCAAGGGGGAACAGATGGGACGAGCAGTACTTC | CASSTRPRGNRWDEQYF
- | TRBJ1-1 | TRBV7-6 | - | TGTGCCAGCAGCATCGGACCCCTTAACACTGAAGCTTTCTTT | CASSIGPLNTEAFF
- | TRBJ2-7 | TRBV24-1 | - | TGTGCCCCGCTCTACAGGGAGTATTACGAGCAGTACTTC | CAPLYREYYEQYF
TRBD1 | TRBJ1-6 | TRBV6-6 | - | TGTGCCAGCAGTAAACGACAGGGGGCGGATAATTCACCCCTCCACTTT | CASSKRQGADNSPLHF
- | TRBJ1-2 | TRBV28 | - | TGTGCCATCTTTGGCTATGGCTACACCTTC | CAIFGYGYTF
- | TRBJ2-7 | TRBV10-3 | - | TGTGCCATGAGGGAGACATCGGGCTACGAGCAGTACTTC | CAMRETSGYEQYF
- | TRBJ2-3 | TRBV7-9 | - | TGTGCCAGCAGCTTAGGCCAAACGGCGGGACTCCGTAATTTT | CASSLGQTAGLRNF
TRBD1 | TRBJ1-2 | TRBV5-1 | - | TGCGCCAGCAGCTTGGAGGCAGGGGGCCCCTATGGCTACACCTTC | CASSLEAGGPYGYTF
TRBD2 | TRBJ2-2 | TRBV3-1/TRBV3-2 | - | TGTGCCAGCAGCCAAGTCGGACTAGCGGGAGAAACCGGGGAGCTGTTTTTT | CASSQVGLAGETGELFF
- | TRBJ1-1 | TRBV4-2 | - | TGTGCCAGCAGCCAAGAGGGCAGCCTGAACACTGAAGCTTTCTTT | CASSQEGSLNTEAFF
- | TRBJ1-1 | TRBV2 | - | TGTGCCAGCCAGTCGGAGGCAGTTAAGAACACTGAAGCTTTCTTT | CASQSEAVKNTEAFF
TRBD2 | TRBJ2-5 | TRBV14 | - | TGTGCCAGCAGCCAACGGACTAGCGGGAGAGAGACCCAGTACTTC | CASSQRTSGRETQYF
- | TRBJ1-6 | TRBV2 | - | TGTGCCAGCACCTCCGACGGAGGCAGGGCTTGGAATTCACCCCTCCACTTT | CASTSDGGRAWNSPLHF
- | TRBJ1-4 | TRBV5-5 | - | TGTGCCAGCAGCTTTGGGCGTGGAGAAAAACTGTTTTTT | CASSFGRGEKLFF
- | TRBJ2-1 | TRBV28 | - | TGTGCCAGTACGACTAGGTACAATGAGCAGTTCTTC | CASTTRYNEQFF
- | TRBJ2-2 | TRBV7-3 | - | TGTGCCAGCAGCCCCGACTACCTTCTGGGCGGGGAGCTGTTTTTT | CASSPDYLLGGELFF
TRBD2 | TRBJ2-1 | TRBV29-1 | - | TGCAGCGTGGCCGGGACTAGCGGCTACAATGAGCAGTTCTTC | CSVAGTSGYNEQFF
TRBD2 | TRBJ2-5 | TRBV7-7 | - | TGTGCTAGCAGCTTACTAGCGGGAGGGAGAGAGACCCAGTACTTC | CASSLLAGGRETQYF
TRBD2 | TRBJ2-7 | TRBV28 | - | TGTGCCAGCAGCCTAAGCGGGAGAGCCTACGAGCAGTACTTC | CASSLSGRAYEQYF
TRBD2 | TRBJ2-7 | TRBV5-1 | - | TGCGCCAGCAGCTTGGGACTAGCGGGGAACTCCTACGAGCAGTACTTC | CASSLGLAGNSYEQYF
- | TRBJ1-4 | TRBV5-5 | - | TGTGCCAGCAGCTTGGTGGTTAATGAAAAACTGTTTTTT | CASSLVVNEKLFF
- | TRBJ1-5 | TRBV28 | - | TGTGCCAGCAGCAACTGGTCCCCCAATCAGCCCCAGCATTTT | CASSNWSPNQPQHF
- | TRBJ1-3 | TRBV2 | - | TGTGCCAGCAGTGACGGGCAGGGGTCCAACACCATATATTTT | CASSDGQGSNTIYF
TRBD1 | TRBJ2-4 | TRBV30 | - | TGTGCCTGGAATACCGGGACAGGGATAAACATTCAGTACTTC | CAWNTGTGINIQYF
TRBD2 | TRBJ2-3 | TRBV5-1 | - | TGCGCCAGCAGCTTGACCTTAACTAGCGGGAGGGTAGGCAGAGATACGCAGTATTTT | CASSLTLTSGRVGRDTQYF
- | TRBJ2-1 | TRBV19 | - | TGTGCCAGTAGAGCACGGAGCTCCTACAATGAGCAGTTCTTC | CASRARSSYNEQFF
- | TRBJ1-2 | TRBV19 | - | TGTGCCAGTAGTAGTGGGCAGCACTATGGCTACACCTTC | CASSSGQHYGYTF
- | TRBJ1-1 | TRBV25-1 | - | TGTGCCAGCAGCAACCACCCCAGTGGCGGCACTGAAGCTTTCTTT | CASSNHPSGGTEAFF
- | TRBJ1-1 | TRBV5-4 | - | TGTGCCAGCAGCTCGGTCGGCGGGACTTTTATGAACACTGAAGCTTTCTTT | CASSSVGGTFMNTEAFF